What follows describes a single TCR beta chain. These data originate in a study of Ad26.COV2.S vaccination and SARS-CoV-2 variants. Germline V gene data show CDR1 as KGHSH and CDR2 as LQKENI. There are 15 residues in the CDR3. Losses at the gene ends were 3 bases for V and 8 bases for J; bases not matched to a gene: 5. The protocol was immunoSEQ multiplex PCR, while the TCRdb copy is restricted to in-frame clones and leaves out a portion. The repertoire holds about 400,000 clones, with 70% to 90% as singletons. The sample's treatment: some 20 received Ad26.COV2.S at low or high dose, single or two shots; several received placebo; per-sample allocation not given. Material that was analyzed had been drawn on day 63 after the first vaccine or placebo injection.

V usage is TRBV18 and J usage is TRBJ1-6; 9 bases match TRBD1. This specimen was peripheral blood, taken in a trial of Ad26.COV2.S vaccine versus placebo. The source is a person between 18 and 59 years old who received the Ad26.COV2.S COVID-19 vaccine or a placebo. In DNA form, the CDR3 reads TGTGCCAGCTCACCTACACAGGGGGCTGATTCACCCCTCCACTTT. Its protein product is CASSPTQGADSPLHF. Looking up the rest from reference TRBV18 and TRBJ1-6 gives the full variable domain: NAGVMQNPRHLVRRRGQEARLRCSPMKGHSHVYWYRQLPEEGLKFMVYLQKENIIDESGMPKERFSAEFPKEGPSILRIQQVVRGDSAAYFCASSPTQGADSPLHFGNGTRLTVT.